This is a list of T cell receptor beta chains from one sample in a study of T cells in Graves' hyperthyroidism and ophthalmopathy. TCRdb processed the multiplex PCR reads anew with MiXCR; each CDR3 protein has one entry. The sample carries 450,000 to 600,000 distinct CDR3 sequences, less than 15% recorded once. The sample was blood. Receptors originate from a woman aged 40-49 years with Graves' hyperthyroidism. CDR3s include the opening cysteine and the closing phenylalanine or tryptophan. D genes are given only for firm matches. Clone size is not always given. Where it is, it says once, few, many or a class for expanded clones.

16,.,TRBJ1-6,few,TRBV20-1,TGCAGTGCTAGGGCCCTCTCTACGACTAATAATTCACCCCTCCACTTT,CSARALSTTNNSPLHF
12,TRBD2,TRBJ2-7,many,TRBV5-6,TGTGCCAGCAGCTGGACTAGCGACGAGCAGTACTTC,CASSWTSDEQYF
15,.,TRBJ2-7,.,TRBV20-1,TGCAGTGCTAGAGAGGGCGGACGGGGTTCCTACGAGCAGTACTTC,CSAREGGRGSYEQYF
14,.,TRBJ1-1,many,TRBV18,TGTGCCAGCTCACCACCTCTAGCTCCACTTGAAGCTTTCTTT,CASSPPLAPLEAFF
14,TRBD1,TRBJ1-6,many,TRBV2,TGTGCCATCACCCTCGACAGGGAGAATTCACCCCTCCACTTT,CAITLDRENSPLHF
16,TRBD1,TRBJ2-2,many,TRBV24-1,TGTGCCACCAGTGACCCGGGACAGGGGAACACCGGGGAGCTGTTTTTT,CATSDPGQGNTGELFF
14,TRBD2,TRBJ2-7,few,TRBV29-1,TGCAGCGTTACCGGACTAGCGGGGTTATACGAGCAGTACTTC,CSVTGLAGLYEQYF
17,TRBD1,TRBJ2-7,many,TRBV28,TGTGCCAGCAGTTCCCCCCGCCTTACGGGACAGGAAGGCGAGCAGTACTTC,CASSSPRLTGQEGEQYF
17,TRBD2,TRBJ2-1,many,TRBV9,TGTGCCAGCAGCGTAGCCGGACTAGCTGACTCCTACAATGAGCAGTTCTTC,CASSVAGLADSYNEQFF
14,TRBD2,TRBJ2-7,many,TRBV20-1,TGCAGTGGTCAGAGAGGAGCTAGCGGCTACGAGCAGTACTTC,CSGQRGASGYEQYF
17,.,TRBJ2-2,.,TRBV4-1,TGCGCCAGCAGCTACGGGACCATGGGCCTTGGCACCGGGGAGCTGTTTTTT,CASSYGTMGLGTGELFF
16,TRBD2,TRBJ2-3,many,TRBV28,TGTGCCAGCAGTTCGCCGGGGGGATCTGGCACAGATACGCAGTATTTT,CASSSPGGSGTDTQYF
15,.,TRBJ1-1,.,TRBV12-3/TRBV12-4,TGTGCCAGCAGTTTACCTTCAGGCGGGGCCACTGAAGTTTTCTTT,CASSLPSGGATEVFF
14,.,TRBJ2-3,many,TRBV10-1,TGCGCCAGCAGTAGTCGGTACAGCACAGATACGCAGTATTTT,CASSSRYSTDTQYF
14,TRBD1,TRBJ2-5,many,TRBV20-1,TGCAGTGCTCTAGGGGGCAGAAATCAAGAGACCCAGTACTTC,CSALGGRNQETQYF
13,TRBD2,TRBJ2-1,.,TRBV27,TGTGCCAGCATAAGCGGGGGGTACAATGAGCAGTTCTTC,CASISGGYNEQFF
13,.,TRBJ1-2,.,TRBV2,TGTGCCAGCTCTGGTGCAGGGCCCTATGGCTACACCTTC,CASSGAGPYGYTF
14,.,TRBJ1-6,.,TRBV20-1,TGCAGTGCTAGGGATAAGGCCTATAATTCACCCCTCCACTTT,CSARDKAYNSPLHF
14,TRBD1,TRBJ1-4,.,TRBV15,TGTGCCACCAGCAGAGTCACAGGGGATGAAAAACTGTTTTTT,CATSRVTGDEKLFF
17,TRBD2,TRBJ2-3,.,TRBV5-8,TGTGCCAGCAGCCAGGGACTAGCGGGAGTCAGGGGAGATACGCAGTATTTT,CASSQGLAGVRGDTQYF
17,TRBD2,TRBJ2-2,.,TRBV28,TGTGCCGTTTATAGCGGGAGGGCCGTAGGGTTAAGCGGGGAGCTGTTTTTT,CAVYSGRAVGLSGELFF
16,.,TRBJ2-3,many,TRBV27,TGTGCCAGCAGTCCCACTTGGGGGCCCAGCACAGATACGCAGTATTTT,CASSPTWGPSTDTQYF
14,TRBD2,TRBJ2-5,few,TRBV29-1,TGCAGCGTTGTCCCGGGACTAGCGGGAGAGACCCAGTACTTC,CSVVPGLAGETQYF
13,TRBD1,TRBJ1-2,.,TRBV28,TGTGCCAGCCTTATCGACAGGGGGAACGGCTACACCTTC,CASLIDRGNGYTF
14,TRBD1,TRBJ2-3,many,TRBV28,TGTGCCAGCACCCGGACAGGGAAGGCAGATACGCAGTATTTT,CASTRTGKADTQYF
15,TRBD2,TRBJ2-3,.,TRBV19,TGTGCCAGTAGACTAGAAGCGGGAGCGGTAGATACGCAGTATTTT,CASRLEAGAVDTQYF
13,.,TRBJ2-7,.,TRBV2,TGTGCCAGCAGGAGGACAGCATCCTACGAGCAGTACTTC,CASRRTASYEQYF
15,.,TRBJ2-7,medium-sized,TRBV6-2/TRBV6-3,TGTGCCAGCAGCCACCCGGGGAACAACTACTACGAGCAGTACTTC,CASSHPGNNYYEQYF
20,TRBD2,TRBJ2-2,.,TRBV5-1,TGCGCCAGCAGCTATACTCCGGGACTAGCGGGAGGGGAGAACACCGGGGAGCTGTTTTTT,CASSYTPGLAGGENTGELFF
16,TRBD2,TRBJ2-1,many,TRBV6-1,TGTGCCAGCAAAGGGACTAGCGGGAGCTCCTACAATGAGCAGTTCTTC,CASKGTSGSSYNEQFF
11,.,TRBJ2-1,.,TRBV3-1,TGTGCCAGCAGCCAAGCGGCTGAGCAGTTCTTC,CASSQAAEQFF
14,TRBD2,TRBJ2-7,many,TRBV7-9,TGTGCCAGCAGCTTATGGGGAGGGACGGAAGAGCAGTACTTC,CASSLWGGTEEQYF
16,TRBD1,TRBJ1-4,.,TRBV9,TGTGCCAGCAGCCCAACCTCAGGGGGCAATAATGAAAAACTGTTTTTT,CASSPTSGGNNEKLFF
13,.,TRBJ2-1,many,TRBV3-1,TGTGCCAGCAGCCAAACGACCCGCGGTGAGCAGTTCTTC,CASSQTTRGEQFF
15,.,TRBJ1-1,.,TRBV5-1,TGCGCCAGCAGCACAACAACAGGGTTGAACACTGAAGCTTTCTTT,CASSTTTGLNTEAFF
14,.,TRBJ1-2,many,TRBV5-1,TGCGCCAGCAGCTTGGCAGGGGAGGGCTATGGCTACACCTTC,CASSLAGEGYGYTF
13,TRBD1,TRBJ2-5,many,TRBV19,TGTGCCAGTAGTGCACAGGGGGGAGAGACCCAGTACTTC,CASSAQGGETQYF
15,.,TRBJ1-1,many,TRBV11-2,TGTGCCAGCAGCTTGGAAGGGAGGATGAACACTGAAGCTTTCTTT,CASSLEGRMNTEAFF
15,TRBD1,TRBJ1-6,many,TRBV18,TGTGCCAGCTCACCCACAGGGGAGAGGATTTCACCCCTCCACTTT,CASSPTGERISPLHF
13,.,TRBJ2-6,few,TRBV10-3,TGTGCCATCAGTCCCTCTGGGGCCAACGTCCTGACTTTC,CAISPSGANVLTF
15,.,TRBJ2-7,many,TRBV28,TGTGCCAGCATTTCTAGTACGGAAACAGACTACGAGCAGTACTTC,CASISSTETDYEQYF
18,TRBD2,TRBJ2-5,many,TRBV10-2,TGCGCCAGCAGTGAGGAGACTAGCGGGAGAAATTTCCGGGAGACCCAGTACTTC,CASSEETSGRNFRETQYF
14,TRBD1,TRBJ1-1,.,TRBV5-8,TGTGCCAGCAGCTTGGACAGGGGGCTTGATGAAGCTTTCTTT,CASSLDRGLDEAFF
12,.,TRBJ1-2,.,TRBV28,TGTGCCAGCAGGAGCTCAGGGTCTGGCTACACCTTC,CASRSSGSGYTF
15,TRBD2,TRBJ2-1,.,TRBV30,TGTGCCTGGAGTGTTTTGGCGGGAGGGCCGCGTGAGCAGTTCTTC,CAWSVLAGGPREQFF
16,TRBD1,TRBJ1-2,many,TRBV12-3/TRBV12-4,TGTGCCAGCAGCCCTGCCGGGACAGGCGTTAACTATGGCTACACCTTC,CASSPAGTGVNYGYTF
16,.,TRBJ2-4,many,TRBV12-3/TRBV12-4,TGTGCCAGCAGTTTAGGGTCCCCGCCTACAGGAAACATTCAGTACTTC,CASSLGSPPTGNIQYF
16,.,TRBJ1-5,.,TRBV7-2,TGTGCCAGCAGCTTAGCGTCCCAGTATAGCAATCAGCCCCAGCATTTT,CASSLASQYSNQPQHF
15,.,TRBJ1-1,many,TRBV4-2,TGTGCCAGCAGCCCGATGGGGGGGCTGAACACTGAAGCTTTCTTT,CASSPMGGLNTEAFF
17,.,TRBJ1-2,many,TRBV18,TGTGCCAGCTCACCACAACCGATGAGGGCGAGTAACTATGGCTACACCTTC,CASSPQPMRASNYGYTF
13,.,TRBJ2-7,.,TRBV6-1,TGTGCCAGCAGTCGAGGGGTTGAATGCGAGCAGTACTTC,CASSRGVECEQYF
14,TRBD1,TRBJ1-2,.,TRBV29-1,TGCAGCGTTGAAGACAGGGGGCCAGTTGGTGGCTACACCTTC,CSVEDRGPVGGYTF
16,.,TRBJ1-1,.,TRBV5-1,TGCGCCAGCAGCCGCAATCCCACAGGGATCGGGGGTGAAGCTTTCTTT,CASSRNPTGIGGEAFF